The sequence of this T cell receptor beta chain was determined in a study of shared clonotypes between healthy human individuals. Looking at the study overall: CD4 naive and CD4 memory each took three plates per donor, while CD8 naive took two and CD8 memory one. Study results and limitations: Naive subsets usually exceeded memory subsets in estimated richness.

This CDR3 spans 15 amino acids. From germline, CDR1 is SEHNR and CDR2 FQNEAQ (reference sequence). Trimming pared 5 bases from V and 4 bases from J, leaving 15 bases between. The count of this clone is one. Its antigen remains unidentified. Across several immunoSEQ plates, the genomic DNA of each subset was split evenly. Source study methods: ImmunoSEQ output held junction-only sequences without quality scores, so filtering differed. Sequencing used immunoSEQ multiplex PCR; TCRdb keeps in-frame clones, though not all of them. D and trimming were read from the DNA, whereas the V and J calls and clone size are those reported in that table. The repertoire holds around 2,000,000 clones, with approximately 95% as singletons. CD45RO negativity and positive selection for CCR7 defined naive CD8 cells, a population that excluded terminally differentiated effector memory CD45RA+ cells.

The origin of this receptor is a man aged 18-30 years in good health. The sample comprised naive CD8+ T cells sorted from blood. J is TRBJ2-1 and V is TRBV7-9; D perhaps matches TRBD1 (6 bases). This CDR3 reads CASSPLGASYNEQFF. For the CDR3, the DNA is TGTGCCAGCAGCCCATTGGGGGCGTCTTACAATGAGCAGTTCTTC.